This T cell receptor beta chain is drawn from a study of regulatory T cells in long-lasting Graves disease. Findings and limits, study-wide: Among samples with persistent disease, TRBV28, TRBJ1-2 and TRBJ2-5 were favored. The study found persistent patients shared more public clonotypes (over 2,500) than new patients (around 1,000).

Time point described: newly diagnosed GD, antithyroid drugs for less than 3 months. The authors made the TCR library using RNA they extracted from PBMCs. EDTA tubes held roughly 10 milliliters of peripheral blood from each patient. The V gene's germline CDR1 is SGHRS and CDR2 YFSETQ. The ends were cut back, 0 bases at V and 7 bases at J, with 11 bases in the middle. CDR3 length equals 14 residues. Combining iRepertoire HTBI primers with Arm-PCR of CDR3 regions, the authors built TCR beta libraries. In the original processing: Throughout the samples, researchers identified 62 TRBV and around 15 TRBJ segments. TCRdb passed the multiplex PCR reads through MiXCR, listing each CDR3 protein once. TCRdb's processing, not the study's, gives the V and J calls here. The sample has about 520,000 distinct CDR3 sequences, more than 10% seen once. Many counts were recorded for this clonotype. Its specificity is unknown.

The data also belong to a second study, concerning T cells in Graves' hyperthyroidism and ophthalmopathy.

V gene TRBV5-1 combines with J gene TRBJ1-5; tentatively, D is TRBD1 (6 bases). Sequencing was performed on peripheral blood mononuclear cells (PBMCs), taken at new diagnosis, from a patient treated with antithyroid drugs. The TCR comes from a young woman with Graves disease. The CDR3 bases are TGCGCCAGCAGCTTGGGGGAGGGGGGCCAGCCCCAGCATTTT. Translated: CASSLGEGGQPQHF.